This TCR beta chain was sequenced during a study of T cells expressing NK-cell markers. The overall study: TCR beta repertoires came from sorted CD3+CD56+NKG2C+, CD3+CD56+NKG2C- and CD3+CD56-NKG2C+ T cells. Seven donors tested HCMV-seropositive and one tested seronegative among the eight sequenced. Study results and caveats: A handful of donors showed these clonotypes also leading the CD3+CD56-NKG2C+ fraction.

TCRdb derives one entry per CDR3 protein from the 5' RACE reads, leaving out DNA. Its listing shows 200,000 to 300,000 distinct CDR3 sequences. Germline CDR1 is SQVTM and CDR2 is ANQGSEA. CDR3 length equals 18 residues. With respect to this clonotype: Antigen specificity is unknown.

This sequence was found in a young man in good health. The specimen was blood T cells: a sorted CD56 or NKG2C T cell subset, CD4+ or CD8+ T cells, or bulk PBMC T cells (not recorded which). The chain employs TRBV29-1 and TRBJ1-1; the TCRdb call, TRBD1, lacks DNA for checking. The CDR3: CSVVGLRDRAEVRTEAFF.